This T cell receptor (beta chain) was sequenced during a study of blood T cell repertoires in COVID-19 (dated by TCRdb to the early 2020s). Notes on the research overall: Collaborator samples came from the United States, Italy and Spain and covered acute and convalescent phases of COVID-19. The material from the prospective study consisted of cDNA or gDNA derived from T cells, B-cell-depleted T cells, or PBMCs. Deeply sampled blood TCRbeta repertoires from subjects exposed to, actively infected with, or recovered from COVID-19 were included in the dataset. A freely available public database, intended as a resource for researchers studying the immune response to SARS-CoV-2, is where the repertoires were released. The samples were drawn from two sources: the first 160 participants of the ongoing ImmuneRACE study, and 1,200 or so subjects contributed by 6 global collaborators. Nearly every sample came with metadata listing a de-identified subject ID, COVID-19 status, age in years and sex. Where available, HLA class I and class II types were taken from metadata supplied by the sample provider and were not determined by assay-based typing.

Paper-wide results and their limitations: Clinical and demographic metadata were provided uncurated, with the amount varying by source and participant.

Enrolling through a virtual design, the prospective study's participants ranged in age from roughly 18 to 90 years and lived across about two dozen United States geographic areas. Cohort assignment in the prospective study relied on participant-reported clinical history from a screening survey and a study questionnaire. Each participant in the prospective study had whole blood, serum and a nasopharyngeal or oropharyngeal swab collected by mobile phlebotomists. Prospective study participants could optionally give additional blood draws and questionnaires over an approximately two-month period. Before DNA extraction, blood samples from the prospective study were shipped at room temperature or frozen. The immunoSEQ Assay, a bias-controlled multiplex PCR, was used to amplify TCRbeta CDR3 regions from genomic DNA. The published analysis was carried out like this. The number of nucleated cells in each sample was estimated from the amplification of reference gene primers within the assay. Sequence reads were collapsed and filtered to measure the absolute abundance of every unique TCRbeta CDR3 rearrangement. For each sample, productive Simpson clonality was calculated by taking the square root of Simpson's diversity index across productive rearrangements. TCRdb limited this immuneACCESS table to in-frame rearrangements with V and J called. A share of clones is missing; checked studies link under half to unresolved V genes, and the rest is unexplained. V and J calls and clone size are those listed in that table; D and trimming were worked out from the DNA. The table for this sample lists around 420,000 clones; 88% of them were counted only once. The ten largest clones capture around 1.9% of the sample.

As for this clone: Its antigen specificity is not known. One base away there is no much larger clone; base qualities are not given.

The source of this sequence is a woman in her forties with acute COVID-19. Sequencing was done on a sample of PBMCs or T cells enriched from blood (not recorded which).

The sequence in DNA is TGTGCTAGTGGTCCTTACGACAGGCAATATGGCTACACCTTC. This encodes CASGPYDRQYGYTF. This chain joins TRBV12-5 to TRBJ1-2; the D segment could be TRBD1, given 6 matching bases. The germline V gene yields LGHNT for CDR1 and FRNRAP for CDR2. The CDR3 has 14 amino acids, counting the end cysteine and phenylalanine. Here the CDR3 DNA is all that survives: 42 bases in frame from base 1. V loses 5 bases of germline sequence and J loses 5 bases, and the interval between the two ends is 15 bases. Outside the CDR3, residues come from the reference TRBV12-5 and TRBJ1-2 proteins, so the full variable domain is: DARVTQTPRHKVTEMGQEVTMRCQPILGHNTVFWYRQTMMQGLELLAYFRNRAPLDDSGMPKDRFSAEMPDATLATLKIQPSEPRDSAVYFCASGPYDRQYGYTFGSGTRLTVV.